This record covers a single T cell receptor (beta chain). Here immunoSEQ multiplex PCR was the method, and the copy in TCRdb shows in-frame clones only, minus some. The sample includes 150,000 or so clones, around 82% of them seen just once. The sample is drawn from a study of blood T cell repertoires in COVID-19. Looking at the study overall: Both acute and convalescent COVID-19 samples were obtained from the United States, Italy and Spain. Sources were T cells, B-cell-depleted T cells, or PBMCs; the material itself was cDNA or gDNA.

Trimming shortened V by 0 bases and J by 7 bases, and 12 bases separated the two germline ends. The CDR3 sequence is 14 residues long. From germline, CDR1 is LGHDT and CDR2 YNNKEL (reference sequence). The source of this sequence is a human donor with acute or convalescent COVID-19. The donor label of this sample is uncertain. The sequenced sample was peripheral blood. The chain uses TRBV3-1 (or the pseudogene TRBV3-2) and TRBJ1-2; no clear D gene. The CDR3: CASSQDLTPRGYTF. Here the CDR3 DNA reads TGTGCCAGCAGCCAAGATTTGACTCCCCGTGGCTACACCTTC.